The present T cell receptor (beta chain) was sequenced within a study of CXCR3-negative and CXCR3-positive naive CD8 T cells. For this clonotype: The antigen is undetermined.

Study outcomes and limitations: Similar TRBV-TRBJ usage characterized naive CXCR3-negative and CXCR3-positive cells; memory cells differed. High diversity, comparable across both naive subsets, contrasted with much lower diversity in memory CD8+ cells. The naive subsets expressed comparable surface CD5, and the authors inferred TCR strength from TRB CDR3 properties.

5' RACE that incorporated UMI labels was used to prepare the TRB cDNA libraries. From its re-call of the 5' RACE reads, TCRdb lists each CDR3 protein once, without DNA. Here the sample table reports approximately 60,000 distinct CDR3 sequences. The CDR3 is 13 residues long. Germline CDR1 reads SQVTM; CDR2 reads ANQGSEA. This chain links TRBV29-1 with TRBJ2-2. The sample comprised memory CD8+ T cells from blood. This receptor was obtained from a human donor in good health. Some clones in this sample may be carry-over from other donors' samples. The CDR3 here is CSVVVGNTGELFF.